Each of the 28 T cell receptor beta chains below was sequenced from the same sample in a study of cytomegalovirus exposure and HLA in healthy donors listed by TCRdb under 2017. Libraries were built with the immunoSEQ multiplex PCR assay. The multiplex PCR relied on a mix of 60 forward primers for TCR Vbeta segments and 13 reverse primers for TCR Jbeta segments. TCRdb holds this immuneACCESS table with in-frame rearrangements only. Some clones are missing; in checked studies, unresolved V genes explain under half, and the rest has no known cause. In this sample the table shows 150,000 to 200,000 clones, over 65% of which occur a single time. The top ten constitute around 4.6% of the sample. Sequencing was done on a sample of PBMCs. The origin of the receptors is a man between 18 and 29 years old in good health and CMV-seropositive.

This clone was picked up one time. This chain links TRBV2 with TRBJ1-2, with TRBD1 identical over 9 bases. The CDR3 loop spans 16 amino acids. The V segment lost 6 bases and the J segment 0 bases; nucleotides outside the gene matches: 8. Per germline, CDR1 SNHLY and CDR2 FYNNEI. CDR3 DNA sequence: TGTGCCAGCAGCGGGACAGGGAGTATTACTAACTATGGCTACACCTTC. Translating it yields CASSGTGSITNYGYTF. Supplemented by reference TRBV2 and TRBJ1-2, the full variable domain reads EPEVTQTPSHQVTQMGQEVILRCVPISNHLYFYWYRQILGQKVEFLVSFYNNEISEKSEIFDDQFSVERPDGSNFTLKIRSTKLEDSAMYFCASSGTGSITNYGYTFGSGTRLTVV.

J is TRBJ1-3 and V is TRBV5-6; no reliable D call. Germline V lookup: CDR1 SGHDT, CDR2 YYEEEE. Trimming stripped 1 base from V and 0 bases from J, with 8 bases between. CDR3 length equals 15 residues. CDR3 sequence reads: CASSLTDLSGNTIYF. The DNA of the CDR3 is TGTGCCAGCAGCTTGACAGACCTCTCTGGAAACACCATATATTTT.

DNA of the CDR3: TGTGCCAGCAGCTTTAACTTACTAGGGGGCGGAAACTATGGCTACACCTTC. As protein: CASSFNLLGGGNYGYTF. This sequence joins TRBV5-6 and TRBJ1-2; 7 bases map to TRBD1. Losses at the gene ends were 2 bases for V and 2 bases for J; bases not matched to a gene: 12. Germline CDR1 reads SGHDT; CDR2 reads YYEEEE. This CDR3 region has 17 residues.

V usage is TRBV2 and J usage is TRBJ1-6; D is unresolved. V gave up 0 bases and J gave up 7 bases, with 10 bases separating them. Per the germline V gene, CDR1 is SNHLY and CDR2 is FYNNEI. CDR3 size: 15 residues. CDR3 coding DNA: TGTGCCAGCAGTGAAGCGCTTCGGGGAAATTCACCCCTCCACTTT. Amino acids: CASSEALRGNSPLHF.

This clone has only a few counts. The gene calls are TRBV9 and TRBJ2-5, with a possible D match to TRBD1 (6 bases). This CDR3 spans 14 amino acids. V lost 4 bases to trimming and J lost 4 bases, with 14 bases between them. Germline V gene sequence: CDR1 SGDLS, CDR2 YYNGEE. For the CDR3, the DNA is TGTGCCAGCAGCCGGACACCCAGGGGAGAGACCCAGTACTTC. This sequence encodes CASSRTPRGETQYF.

This clone was detected a few times. The rearrangement links TRBV30 to TRBJ1-1; maybe TRBD1 (6 bases). Trimming took 0 bases from V and 0 from J, leaving 11 bases between them. Per germline, CDR1 GTSNPN and CDR2 SVGIG (reference sequence). The CDR3 length is 15 residues. CDR3 amino acids: CAWSVVNRVNTEAFF. Here the CDR3 DNA reads TGTGCCTGGAGTGTGGTGAACAGGGTGAACACTGAAGCTTTCTTT.

The chain uses TRBV6-1 and TRBJ1-3; weak D call: TRBD1 (5 bases). Germline V gives CDR1 MNHNS, CDR2 SASEGT. This CDR3 is built from 12 residues. V was clipped by 8 bases and J by 4 bases, with 9 bases between them. The CDR3 loop reads CASGAAGNTIYF. CDR3 nucleotides: TGTGCCAGCGGGGCGGCGGGAAACACCATATATTTT.

CDR3 region: CASSFQGSQETQYF. As DNA, the CDR3 is TGTGCCAGCAGCTTTCAGGGCAGCCAAGAGACCCAGTACTTC. The chain uses TRBV7-6 and TRBJ2-5; a weak D match, TRBD1 (5 bases). Per germline, CDR1 SGHVS and CDR2 FNYEAQ. This CDR3 has 14 residues. V shed 3 bases and J shed 1 base, with 9 bases lying between them.

The rearrangement links TRBV11-2 to TRBJ2-7; 7 bases match TRBD1. Trimming cost V 8 bases and J 3 bases; bases outside gene matches: 10. The CDR3 is made up of 14 amino acids. Germline V gives CDR1 SGHAT, CDR2 FQNNGV. CDR3 loop: CASSNRQGFYEQYV. CDR3 sequence (DNA): TGTGCCAGCTCTAATAGACAGGGATTCTACGAGCAGTACGTC.

On this clone itself: Other nucleotide sequences in the sample specify the same CDR3. This chain connects TRBV27 to TRBJ1-1; 7 nucleotides match TRBD1. This CDR3 region has 14 residues. Per the germline V gene, CDR1 is MNHEY and CDR2 is SMNVEV (reference sequence). J was trimmed by 2 bases and V by 2 bases; bases with no gene match: 2. CDR3 in DNA: TGTGCCAGCAGTTTAGACAGGGTAAACACTGAAGCTTTCTTT. Amino acids: CASSLDRVNTEAFF.

The chain has TRBV5-1 and TRBJ2-5; no clear D gene. Trimming removed 2 bases from V and 0 bases from J, with 8 bases in between. Looked up from germline, CDR1 is SGHRS and CDR2 is YFSETQ. The length of the CDR3 is 14 residues. CDR3: CASSFSGNQETQYF. CDR3 DNA: TGCGCCAGCAGCTTCAGTGGTAACCAAGAGACCCAGTACTTC.

The chain recombines TRBV28 with TRBJ2-1; 9 bases fit TRBD2. V was clipped by 2 bases and J by 5 bases; unmatched bases: 7. CDR1 and CDR2 (germline): MDHEN, SYDVKM. The CDR3 runs 16 residues. The CDR3 spells CASSLASGGNHNEQFF. The CDR3 nucleotides read TGTGCCAGCAGTTTAGCCAGCGGGGGGAACCACAATGAGCAGTTCTTC.

V usage is TRBV7-2 and J usage is TRBJ2-2; 8 nucleotides align to TRBD1. CDR1 and CDR2 (germline): SGHTA, FQGNSA. This CDR3 is 15 amino acids long. The V segment lost 4 bases and the J segment 8 bases; nucleotides outside the gene matches: 9. DNA for the CDR3: TGTGCCAGCAGCTGGACGCCGGGACAGGAAGGGGAGCTGTTTTTT. It encodes CASSWTPGQEGELFF.

The DNA for the CDR3 is TGTGCCAGCAGTGAAAGCGGCTATGGCTACACCTTC. Translated: CASSESGYGYTF. The rearrangement links TRBV2 to TRBJ1-2; no clear D. The CDR3 extends over 12 amino acids. Per germline, CDR1 SNHLY and CDR2 FYNNEI. Trimming removed 2 bases at V and 4 bases at J, with 5 bases between. The variable domain in full, completed from reference TRBV2 and TRBJ1-2, reads EPEVTQTPSHQVTQMGQEVILRCVPISNHLYFYWYRQILGQKVEFLVSFYNNEISEKSEIFDDQFSVERPDGSNFTLKIRSTKLEDSAMYFCASSESGYGYTFGSGTRLTVV.

This clone turned up a few times. V and J are TRBV27 and TRBJ1-5; 7 bases match TRBD1. CDR1 and CDR2 (germline): MNHEY, SMNVEV (reference sequence). V shed 6 bases and J 3 bases; nucleotides not matched to a gene: 5. The CDR3 extends over 14 amino acids. CDR3 amino acids: CASSGDRHNQPQHF. The CDR3 DNA reads as TGTGCCAGCAGCGGGGACAGACACAATCAGCCCCAGCATTTT.

The V gene is TRBV6-6, the J gene TRBJ1-1; TRBD1 agrees at 8 bases. The CDR3 totals 15 residues. Germline-derived CDR1 and CDR2 are MNHNY and SVGAGI (reference sequence). With V trimmed by 5 bases and J by 4 bases, 9 bases remained unmatched. This CDR3 is CASSGEQGVSTEAFF. In nucleotides, the CDR3 is TGTGCCAGCAGTGGGGAACAGGGGGTTAGCACTGAAGCTTTCTTT.

The chain is built from TRBV12-5 and TRBJ1-3; 8 bases fit TRBD1. This CDR3 region has 16 residues. Per germline, CDR1 LGHNT and CDR2 FRNRAP. Trimming at V came to 7 bases and at J to 1 base, leaving 9 bases not matched to a gene. CDR3 residues: CASAQGAPGSGNTIYF. CDR3 DNA sequence: TGTGCTAGTGCCCAGGGGGCGCCCGGTTCTGGAAACACCATATATTTT.

This clone turned up a few times. The rearrangement joins TRBV6-5 to TRBJ1-1; TRBD1 might be the D (6 bases). Germline V gives CDR1 MNHEY, CDR2 SVGAGI. V lost 7 bases and J lost 0, with 12 bases in between. CDR3 length: 14 amino acids. The CDR3 spells CASTGGHMNTEAFF. The DNA of the CDR3 is TGTGCCAGCACGGGGGGACACATGAACACTGAAGCTTTCTTT.

This clone was found once. J is TRBJ1-2 and V is TRBV11-3; a weak D match, TRBD1 (5 bases). The ends were cut back, 4 bases at V and 0 bases at J, with 12 bases in the middle. The CDR3 runs to 15 residues. Germline CDR1 reads SGHNT; CDR2 reads YENEEA. The CDR3 region is CASSSSGLANYGYTF. The CDR3 coding sequence is TGTGCCAGCAGCTCCTCAGGGTTAGCTAACTATGGCTACACCTTC.

This clone was detected many times. The chain carries TRBV2 and TRBJ1-5; no clear D gene. Trimming shortened V by 4 bases and J by 3 bases, and 10 bases separated the two germline ends. Per the germline V gene, CDR1 is SNHLY and CDR2 is FYNNEI. There are 14 residues in the CDR3. The CDR3 loop reads CASSVRSTNQPQHF. DNA of the CDR3: TGTGCCAGCAGTGTGAGGAGCACCAATCAGCCCCAGCATTTT. The full variable domain, completed using reference TRBV2 and TRBJ1-5, is EPEVTQTPSHQVTQMGQEVILRCVPISNHLYFYWYRQILGQKVEFLVSFYNNEISEKSEIFDDQFSVERPDGSNFTLKIRSTKLEDSAMYFCASSVRSTNQPQHFGDGTRLSIL.

This chain connects TRBV7-2 to TRBJ2-5; TRBD2 matches at 8 bases. V dropped 4 bases and J dropped 5; count of bases not matched to a gene: 6. Germline V lookup: CDR1 SGHTA, CDR2 FQGNSA. The CDR3 extends over 14 amino acids. The CDR3 region is CASSSGLVVETQYF. DNA for the CDR3: TGTGCCAGCAGCTCGGGACTAGTGGTTGAGACCCAGTACTTC.

The CDR3 loop is CASSQDGTSYEQYV. CDR3 sequence (DNA): TGTGCCAGCAGCCAAGATGGGACTTCCTACGAGCAGTACGTC. The gene calls are TRBV4-2 and TRBJ2-7; tentatively, D is TRBD2 (6 bases). The germline gives CDR1 LGHNA, CDR2 YNFKEQ. This CDR3 region has 14 residues. V gave up 0 bases and J gave up 1 base, with 7 bases separating them.

The genes are TRBV4-1 and TRBJ2-5, with 14 nucleotides matching TRBD2. J lost 5 bases, V lost 3 bases, and 2 bases had no gene match. This CDR3 region has 15 residues. The germline V gene has CDR1 MGHRA and CDR2 YSYEKL. The CDR3 here is CASSHGLAGGETQYF. For the CDR3, the DNA is TGCGCCAGCAGCCACGGACTAGCGGGAGGTGAGACCCAGTACTTC.

The V and J genes are TRBV6-6 and TRBJ1-1; D gene ambiguous. Trimming left V 0 bases short and J 7 bases short, with 12 bases between. CDR3 length equals 14 residues. Germline-derived CDR1 and CDR2 are MNHNY and SVGAGI (reference sequence). As DNA, the CDR3 is TGTGCCAGCAGTTACTCGATGGAGGGCAATGAAGCTTTCTTT. It specifies CASSYSMEGNEAFF.

The V call is TRBV7-9, the J call TRBJ2-2; 8 bases are a match to TRBD1. This CDR3 has 15 residues. Germline CDR1 and CDR2: SEHNR and FQNEAQ (reference sequence). With V trimmed by 2 bases and J by 4 bases, 3 bases remained unmatched. DNA of the CDR3: TGTGCCAGCAGCTTATCAGGGGGCCGCACCGGGGAGCTGTTTTTT. Translation gives CASSLSGGRTGELFF.

The rearrangement links TRBV19 to TRBJ1-5; TRBD1 matches at 9 bases. CDR1 is LNHDA, CDR2 SQIVND, per germline (reference sequence). V dropped 5 bases and J dropped 2; count of bases not matched to a gene: 4. The CDR3 runs 15 residues. CDR3 in DNA: TGTGCCAGTAGTTGGGACAGGGAGGGCAATCAGCCCCAGCATTTT. It specifies CASSWDREGNQPQHF.

The chain combines TRBV5-6 with TRBJ1-2; D not resolved. Trimming left V 0 bases short and J 1 base short, with 7 bases between. Germline assignment: CDR1 SGHDT and CDR2 YYEEEE. The CDR3 length is 14 residues. DNA for the CDR3: TGTGCCAGCAGCTTGGGGAGCAATAACTATGGCTACACCTTC. It specifies CASSLGSNNYGYTF. Looking up the rest from reference TRBV5-6 and TRBJ1-2 gives the full variable domain: DAGVTQSPTHLIKTRGQQVTLRCSPKSGHDTVSWYQQALGQGPQFIFQYYEEEERQRGNFPDRFSGHQFPNYSSELNVNALLLGDSALYLCASSLGSNNYGYTFGSGTRLTVV.

Only a few counts were recorded for this clone. The V gene is TRBV9, the J gene TRBJ2-3; 7 nucleotides line up with TRBD2. CDR1 and CDR2 from the germline V gene are SGDLS and YYNGEE. This CDR3 is 14 amino acids long. Losses at the gene ends were 4 bases for V and 1 base for J; bases not matched to a gene: 3. DNA of the CDR3: TGTGCCAGCAGCTGGGCGGGGGGCACAGATACGCAGTATTTT. Its translation is CASSWAGGTDTQYF.